The text below deals with one T cell receptor beta chain. The antigen it binds to is not known. No base-level quality is on record; no much larger clone is a single base apart. The sample originates from a study of blood T cell repertoires in COVID-19 (dated by TCRdb to the early 2020s). Concerning the study at large: Samples from collaborators originated in the United States, Italy and Spain and spanned both the acute and convalescent phases of COVID-19. The repertoires were released in a freely available public database intended as a resource for research on the immune response to SARS-CoV-2. Where available, HLA class I and class II types were obtained from metadata supplied by the sample provider rather than from assay-based typing. The samples were drawn from the first 160 participants of the ongoing ImmuneRACE study and from more than 1,000 subjects provided by 6 global collaborators. The material from the prospective study consisted of cDNA or gDNA derived from T cells, B-cell-depleted T cells, or PBMCs. Subjects who had been exposed to COVID-19, were actively infected with it, or had recovered from it provided the deeply sampled blood TCRbeta repertoires that made up the dataset. Nearly every sample came with metadata listing a de-identified subject ID, COVID-19 status, age in years and sex.

The immunoSEQ Assay, a bias-controlled multiplex PCR, was used to amplify TCRbeta CDR3 regions from genomic DNA. The original pipeline was this. Nucleated cell counts per sample were estimated from amplification of reference gene primers within the assay. Sequence reads were collapsed and filtered to measure the absolute abundance of every unique TCRbeta CDR3 rearrangement. For each sample, productive Simpson clonality was calculated by taking the square root of Simpson's diversity index across productive rearrangements. What TCRdb holds here is the immuneACCESS table cut down to in-frame rearrangements. Part of the clones is not present; checked against another copy, under half of the missing clones reflect an unresolved V gene, and the others are unexplained. V, J and clone size derive from that table, while D and trimming were established from the DNA sequence. Recorded for this sample are fewer than 300,000 clones; 88% of them occurred a single time. The ten largest clonotypes hold 0.99% of the sample.

The investigation overall reported the following: The quantity of clinical and demographic metadata differed by source and by participant and was supplied without curation.

Another Seattle source contributed samples from volunteer blood donors who had recovered from COVID-19. Collaborating institutions collected whole blood in K2EDTA tubes following their own protocols. For TCRbeta analysis, collaborators shipped samples in one of three forms: frozen whole blood, isolated PBMCs, or DNA extracted from either of those sample types. The receptor's source is a woman aged 40-49 years who had recovered from COVID-19. Material for sequencing was peripheral blood.

The DNA sequence is given as TGTGCCAGCAGTGAATATCGGTCAGGGGGCGACTATGGCTACACCTTC. It encodes CASSEYRSGGDYGYTF. The rearrangement combines TRBV25-1 with TRBJ1-2; the junction holds 8 bases that match TRBD1. The CDR3, cysteine through phenylalanine, is 16 amino acids long. CDR3 DNA is the only sequence kept; it has 48 bases, read in frame from the first base. For this chain, trimming is 0 bases at the V end and 3 bases at the J end, and the number of junction bases without a gene match is 6. The germline V gene provides CDR1 MGHDK and CDR2 SYGVNS.